The 6 T cell receptor beta chains below come from one sample, sequenced in a study of T cells in women clearing cervical HPV infection. The assay was immunoSEQ multiplex PCR, and TCRdb's table has in-frame clones only and misses some. The record lists around 35,000 clones, of which the ten most abundant hold 1.4%. The source material was blood buffy coat. The receptors here all came from a woman aged 18 to 69 with a cervical HPV16 infection that either progressed to CIN3+ or cleared (not recorded which).

Notes on this clone: The read comes to an end 3 residues before the CDR3 does, leaving the germline J gene to fill in the end. The chain carries TRBV7-3 and TRBJ2-2, with D tentatively TRBD1 (6 bases). The CDR3 totals 17 residues. V was trimmed by 5 bases and J by 0 bases, leaving 16 bases between them. Per the germline V gene, CDR1 is SGHTA and CDR2 is FQGTGA. The sequenced CDR3 bases are TGTGCCAGCAGCCGATCCGACAGGCCCTCGAACACCGGGGAG. Its protein product is CASSRSDRPSNTGE. The CDR3 in its entirety is CASSRSDRPSNTGELFF. The whole variable domain, filled in from reference TRBV7-3 and TRBJ2-2, reads GAGVSQTPSNKVTEKGKYVELRCDPISGHTALYWYRQSLGQGPEFLIYFQGTGAADDSGLPNDRFFAVRPEGSVSTLKIQRTERGDSAVYLCASSRSDRPSNTGELFFGEGSRLTVL.

Regarding this clone: The read ends 3 residues shy of where the CDR3 ends; the end is completed using the germline J gene. V gene TRBV19 combines with J gene TRBJ1-1, with D perhaps matching TRBD1 (5 bases). The germline V gene has CDR1 LNHDA and CDR2 SQIVND (reference sequence). The CDR3 is made up of 14 amino acids. With 4 bases removed from V and 7 bases from J, the gap between germline ends came to 16 bases. The part of the CDR3 DNA that was read is TGTGCCAGTAGTACGCCTCAGGGAGAAGTTGAA. Translated, it gives CASSTPQGEVE. The whole CDR3 is CASSTPQGEVEAFF.

With respect to this clone: The DNA ends 3 residues before the CDR3 does, and the rest of the CDR3 is filled in from the germline J gene. The chain has TRBV7-9 and TRBJ1-2, with a weak D call TRBD1 (5 bases). The CDR3 totals 13 residues. Germline CDR1 reads SEHNR; CDR2 reads FQNEAQ (reference sequence). The sequenced part of the CDR3 DNA is TGTGCCAGCAGAACCGGGACTAGCAACGAC. It encodes CASRTGTSND. The full CDR3 protein is CASRTGTSNDYTF.

As regards this clone: Read coverage stops 3 residues before the CDR3 terminus; the germline J gene supplies the remainder. The chain joins TRBV19 to TRBJ1-4, with 9 bases lining up with TRBD1. V gave up 10 bases and J gave up 3 bases; unmatched junction bases: 6. This CDR3 is 14 amino acids long. The germline V gene has CDR1 LNHDA and CDR2 SQIVND (reference sequence). The CDR3 sequence is CATSDRGSNEKLFF. CDR3 DNA, as far as it was read: TGTGCCACCTCGGACAGGGGATCTAATGAAAAA.

Concerning this clone: The DNA ends 3 residues before the CDR3 does, and the rest of the CDR3 is filled in from the germline J gene. The chain carries TRBV30 and TRBJ2-3; D might be TRBD1 (5 bases). This CDR3 spans 13 amino acids. Per germline, CDR1 GTSNPN and CDR2 SVGIG (reference sequence). Trimming stripped 4 bases from V and 3 bases from J, with 11 bases between. Partial CDR3 DNA: TGTGCCTGGAAGGCAGGGAAAACAGATACG. Its translation is CAWKAGKTDT. The full CDR3 protein is CAWKAGKTDTQYF. Variable domain in full (rest from reference TRBV30 and TRBJ2-3): SQTIHQWPATLVQPVGSPLSLECTVEGTSNPNLYWYRQAAGRGLQLLFYSVGIGQISSEVPQNLSASRPQDRQFILSSKKLLLSDSGFYLCAWKAGKTDTQYFGPGTRLTVL.

Remarks on this clone: The read gets to within 3 residues of the CDR3 end, and the germline J gene fills in the rest. The V gene is TRBV20-1, the J gene TRBJ1-6, with D possibly matching TRBD1 (5 bases). Germline loops: CDR1 DFQATT, CDR2 SNEGSKA (reference sequence). Trimming pared 5 bases from V and 6 bases from J, leaving 14 bases between. There are 14 residues in the CDR3. Partial CDR3 DNA: TGCAGTGCTCCGGTGTCAGGGCTTAATTCACCC. As protein: CSAPVSGLNSP. The entire CDR3 protein is CSAPVSGLNSPLHF.